This T cell receptor beta chain originates from a study of OX40 agonist ivuxolimab in advanced cancers. General observations from the study: In general, CD8+ T cells held more expanded clones than CD4+ did, on average.

CDR1 and CDR2 from the germline V gene are MDHEN and SYDVKM. CDR3 length equals 18 residues. The V gene end was trimmed by 6 bases and the J gene end by 1 base; junction bases not matched to a gene: 16. Data came from immunoSEQ multiplex PCR; TCRdb stores just in-frame clones and leaves some out. The data contain roughly 29,000 clones, about nine tenths of them singletons. A few counts support this clone. Its antigen is not known. The sequences come from CD4+ or CD8+ T cells sorted from blood, collected in a trial of the OX40 agonist ivuxolimab. The sequence derives from an adult with an advanced solid tumor such as melanoma, head and neck, liver or kidney cancer. This chain joins TRBV28 and TRBJ2-7; 9 bases fit TRBD2. CDR3 sequence reads: CASSPLIGAGGRSYEQYF. CDR3 DNA: TGTGCCAGCAGCCCCCTAATAGGGGCGGGAGGGAGGTCCTACGAGCAGTACTTC.